The T cell receptor beta chain under discussion was sequenced for a study of vaccination and CD4 T cells after COVID-19. Treatment described: 10-day PBMC culture with coronavirus spike peptide pools or control peptides (ViraFEST assay). These CD4+ T cells came from an unexposed donor, sampled before the COVID-19 pandemic (2011-2018). Study-wide results and limits: Convalescent participants were relatively few, and none had early post-infection timepoints studied.

As to this clonotype: The antigen is unknown.

Sequence data for DNA of cultured CD4+ T cells were generated by the Oncomine TCR Beta short-read assay. The source of extracted genomic DNA was cultured CD4+ T cells. TCRdb passed the PCR reads through MiXCR, listing each CDR3 protein once. The sample records roughly 7,800 distinct CDR3 sequences, approximately 39% being singletons. This CDR3 comprises 17 residues. CDR1 SGHTA and CDR2 FQGNSA come from the germline V gene. The V end was cut by 2 bases, the J end by 4 bases, with 20 bases between. This chain uses TRBV7-2 with TRBJ1-2; tentative D call: TRBD1 (5 bases). This sequence originates from a human donor in good health. The material sequenced was CD4+ T cells from blood, cultured in vitro. The CDR3 DNA reads TGTGCCAGCAGCTTACGAGGTAGAAGGGGCGCCGGCTATGGCTACACCTTC. As protein: CASSLRGRRGAGYGYTF.